Listed here is a single TCR beta chain. Its antigen is unknown. This specimen comes from a study of PD-1 blockade in mismatch repair-deficient tumors. Whole-study context: Patients had roughly twelve mismatch repair-deficient cancer types, all previously treated and progressing.

Produced via immunoSEQ multiplex PCR; TCRdb's table is partial and in-frame only. The data hold about 14,000 clones, with approximately 84% observed a single time. The CDR3 consists of 14 residues. Germline values: CDR1 SGHNT, CDR2 YYREEE (reference sequence). Trimming pared 5 bases from V and 1 base from J, leaving 12 bases between. Time point meaning: identical approximately 11-day culture without peptide (control). The TCR was taken from an adult with mismatch repair-deficient cancer. Sequencing was performed on cells cultured in vitro, taken from a patient treated with pembrolizumab. This chain links TRBV5-4 with TRBJ1-1; D remains ambiguous. DNA of the CDR3: TGTGCCAGCAGTTTCGGACTTACGAACACTGAAGCTTTCTTT. Protein product: CASSFGLTNTEAFF.